The clone carrying this T cell receptor beta chain was counted only a few times. The target antigen is unknown. Per the germline V gene, CDR1 is MNHNS and CDR2 is SASEGT. The CDR3 has 15 amino acids. Deletions cut 3 bases from V and 3 bases from J, with 12 bases between. Donors ranged from 6 to 90 years old and were healthy Caucasians in Russia. The second PCR ran about 6 to 12 cycles with a sample-barcoded 5' primer and J-beta primers. TCRdb re-called the 5' RACE reads with MiXCR, one entry per CDR3 protein. Altogether approximately 1.5 million distinct CDR3 sequences are present, about 32% being singletons, with the ten largest covering about 11%. These data are taken from a study of blood T cells in healthy people across ages. Study as a whole: When template switching was applied, about one barcoded beta molecule was captured per two T cells. Study-wide results and limits: TCR beta diversity per million T cells fell roughly linearly with age. More naive CD4+ cells and higher diversity marked long-lived donors relative to aged donors.

Material: blood. The V and J genes are TRBV6-1 and TRBJ1-5; the D is unclear. This sequence was found in a woman aged 25 to 39 in good health. CDR3 region: CASSDMAGFNQPQHF. CDR3 DNA: TGTGCCAGCAGTGATATGGCAGGCTTCAATCAGCCCCAGCATTTT.